This T cell receptor beta chain was profiled in a study of cytomegalovirus exposure and HLA in healthy donors. Study outcomes and limitations: Upon later analysis, HLA-associated TCR beta chains proved more clonally expanded than other, equally common chains. Sequencing likely generated an artifact that appeared as a cluster of highly shared sequence variants.

Amplification used 60 Vbeta primers and 13 Jbeta primers. Sequencing was performed with immunoSEQ multiplex PCR; in TCRdb, only in-frame clones are kept and a portion is missing. The sample lists approximately 130,000 clones, 70% to 85% occurring once. Germline V gene sequence: CDR1 SGHAT, CDR2 FQNNGV. CDR3 size: 15 residues. With V trimmed by 2 bases and J by 4 bases, 7 bases remained unmatched. Remarks on this clone: The antigen is unknown.

The TCR sequence derives from a boy younger than 18 in good health and CMV-seronegative. This sequence joins TRBV11-2 and TRBJ1-1, with 7 positions matching TRBD1. The sequencing input was PBMCs. CDR3 sequence reads: CASSLQVTGATEAFF. CDR3 DNA: TGTGCCAGCAGCTTACAGGTCACAGGGGCCACTGAAGCTTTCTTT.